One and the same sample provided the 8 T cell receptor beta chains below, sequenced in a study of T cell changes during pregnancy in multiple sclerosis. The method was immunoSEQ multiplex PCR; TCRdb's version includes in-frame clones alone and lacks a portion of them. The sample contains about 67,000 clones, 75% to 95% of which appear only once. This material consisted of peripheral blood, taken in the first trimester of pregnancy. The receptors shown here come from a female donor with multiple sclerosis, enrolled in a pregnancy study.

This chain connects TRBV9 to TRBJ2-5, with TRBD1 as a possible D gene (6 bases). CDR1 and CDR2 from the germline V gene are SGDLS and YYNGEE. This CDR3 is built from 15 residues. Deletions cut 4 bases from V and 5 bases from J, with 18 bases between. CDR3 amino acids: CASSSPWGLGETQYF. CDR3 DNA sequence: TGTGCCAGCAGCTCCCCTTGGGGGCTGGGGGAGACCCAGTACTTC. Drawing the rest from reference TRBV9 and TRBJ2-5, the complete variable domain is DSGVTQTPKHLITATGQRVTLRCSPRSGDLSVYWYQQSLDQGLQFLIQYYNGEERAKGNILERFSAQQFPDLHSELNLSSLELGDSALYFCASSSPWGLGETQYFGPGTRLLVL.

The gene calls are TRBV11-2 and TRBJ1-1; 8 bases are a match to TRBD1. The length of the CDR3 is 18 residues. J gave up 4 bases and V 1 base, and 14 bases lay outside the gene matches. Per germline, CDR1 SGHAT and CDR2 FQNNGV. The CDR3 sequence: CASSLGEGFRGRGTEAFF. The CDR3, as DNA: TGTGCCAGCAGCTTAGGGGAGGGTTTCAGGGGGCGAGGCACTGAAGCTTTCTTT.

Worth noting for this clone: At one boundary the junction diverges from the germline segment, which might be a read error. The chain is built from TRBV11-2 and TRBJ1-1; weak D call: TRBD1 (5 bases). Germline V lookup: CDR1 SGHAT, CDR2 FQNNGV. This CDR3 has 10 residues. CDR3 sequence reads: CASSLVTGSF. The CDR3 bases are TGTGCCAGCAGCTTAGTTACAGGCTCGTTT.

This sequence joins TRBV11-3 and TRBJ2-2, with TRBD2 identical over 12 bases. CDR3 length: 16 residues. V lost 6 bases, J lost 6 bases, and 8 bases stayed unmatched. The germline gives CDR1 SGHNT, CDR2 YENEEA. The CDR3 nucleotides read TGTGCCAGCAGTACGACTAGCGGGGGAAAGGCCGGGGAGCTGTTTTTT. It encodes CASSTTSGGKAGELFF. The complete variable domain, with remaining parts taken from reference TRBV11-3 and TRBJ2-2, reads EAGVVQSPRYKIIEKKQPVAFWCNPISGHNTLYWYLQNLGQGPELLIRYENEEAVDDSQLPKDRFSAERLKGVDSTLKIQPAELGDSAVYLCASSTTSGGKAGELFFGEGSRLTVL.

The CDR3 bases are TGTGCCAGCAGCACCGGTGGGGGGTACACTGAAGCTTTCTTT. As protein: CASSTGGGYTEAFF. The rearrangement links TRBV7-3 to TRBJ1-1; perhaps TRBD1 as D (5 bases). Trimming took 5 bases from V and 3 from J, leaving 13 bases between them. This CDR3 is 14 amino acids long. The germline V gene encodes CDR1 SGHTA and CDR2 FQGTGA.

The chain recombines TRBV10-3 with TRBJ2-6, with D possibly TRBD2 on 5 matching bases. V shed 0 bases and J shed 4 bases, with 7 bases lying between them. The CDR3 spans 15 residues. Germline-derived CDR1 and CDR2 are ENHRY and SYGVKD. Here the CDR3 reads CAISESRGGANVLTF. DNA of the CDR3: TGTGCCATCAGTGAGTCGAGAGGGGGGGCCAACGTCCTGACTTTC.

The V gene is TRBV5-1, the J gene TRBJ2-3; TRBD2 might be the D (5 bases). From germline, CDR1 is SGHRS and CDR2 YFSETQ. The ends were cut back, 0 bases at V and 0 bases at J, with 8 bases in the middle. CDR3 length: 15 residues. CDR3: CASSLVPGSTDTQYF. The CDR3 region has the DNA TGCGCCAGCAGCTTGGTTCCGGGGAGCACAGATACGCAGTATTTT.

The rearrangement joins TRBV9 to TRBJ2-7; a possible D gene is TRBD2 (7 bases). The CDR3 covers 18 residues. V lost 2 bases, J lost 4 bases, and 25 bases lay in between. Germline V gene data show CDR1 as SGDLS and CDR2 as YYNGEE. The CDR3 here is CASSVDPGGQGGLYEQYF. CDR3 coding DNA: TGTGCCAGCAGCGTCGACCCGGGGGGCCAAGGGGGATTATACGAGCAGTACTTC.